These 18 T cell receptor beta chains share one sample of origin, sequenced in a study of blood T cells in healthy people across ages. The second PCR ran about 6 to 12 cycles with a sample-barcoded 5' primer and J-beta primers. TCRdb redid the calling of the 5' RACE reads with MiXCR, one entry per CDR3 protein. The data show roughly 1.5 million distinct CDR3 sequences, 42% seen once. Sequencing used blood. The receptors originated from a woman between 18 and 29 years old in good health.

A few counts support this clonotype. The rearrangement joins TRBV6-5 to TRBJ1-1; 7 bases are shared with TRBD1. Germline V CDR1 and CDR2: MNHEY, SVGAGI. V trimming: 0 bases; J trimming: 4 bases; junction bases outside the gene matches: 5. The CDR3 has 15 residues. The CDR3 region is CASSYSQGGATEAFF. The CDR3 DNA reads TGTGCCAGCAGTTACTCGCAGGGGGGTGCCACTGAAGCTTTCTTT.

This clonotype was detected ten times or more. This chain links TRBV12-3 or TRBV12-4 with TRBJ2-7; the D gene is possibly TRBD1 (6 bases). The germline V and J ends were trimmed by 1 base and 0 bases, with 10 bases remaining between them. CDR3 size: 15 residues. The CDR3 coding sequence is TGTGCCAGCAGTTTAGGGGACATCTACTCCTACGAGCAGTACTTC. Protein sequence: CASSLGDIYSYEQYF.

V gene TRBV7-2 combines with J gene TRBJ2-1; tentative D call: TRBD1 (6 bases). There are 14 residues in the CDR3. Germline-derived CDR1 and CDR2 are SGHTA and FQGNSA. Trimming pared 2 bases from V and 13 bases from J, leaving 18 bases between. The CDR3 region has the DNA TGTGCCAGCAGCTTACCTACAGGGCAAGAGACCCAGTTCTTC. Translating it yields CASSLPTGQETQFF.

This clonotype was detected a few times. The DNA of the CDR3 is TGCGCCAGCAGTGAGTCGGGACAGGGATTTTCGGACGAGCAGTACTTC. Translated, it gives CASSESGQGFSDEQYF. The V and J genes are TRBV10-1 and TRBJ2-7, with 9 bases fitting TRBD1. CDR1 and CDR2 (germline): WNHNN, SYGVQD (reference sequence). J was trimmed by 5 bases and V by 0 bases; bases with no gene match: 8. The CDR3 is made up of 16 amino acids.

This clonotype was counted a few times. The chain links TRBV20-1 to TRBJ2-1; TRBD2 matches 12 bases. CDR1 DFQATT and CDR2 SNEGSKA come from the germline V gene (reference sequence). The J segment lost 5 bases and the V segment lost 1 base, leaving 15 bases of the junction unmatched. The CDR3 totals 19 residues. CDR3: CSARGGGLAGDYENNEQFF. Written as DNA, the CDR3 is TGCAGTGCTAGAGGGGGGGGACTAGCGGGCGACTACGAGAACAATGAGCAGTTCTTC.

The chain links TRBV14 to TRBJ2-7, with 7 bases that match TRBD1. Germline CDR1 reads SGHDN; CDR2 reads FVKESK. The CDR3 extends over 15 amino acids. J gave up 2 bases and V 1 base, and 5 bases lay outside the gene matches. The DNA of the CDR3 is TGTGCCAGCAGCCAAGCACAGGGGAGCGCCTACGAGCAGTACTTC. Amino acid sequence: CASSQAQGSAYEQYF.

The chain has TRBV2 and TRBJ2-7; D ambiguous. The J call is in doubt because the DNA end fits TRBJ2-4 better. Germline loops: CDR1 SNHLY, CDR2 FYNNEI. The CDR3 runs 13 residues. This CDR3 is CASSRTKGNIQYF. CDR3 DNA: TGTGCCAGCAGCCGGACCAAAGGGAACATTCAGTACTTC.

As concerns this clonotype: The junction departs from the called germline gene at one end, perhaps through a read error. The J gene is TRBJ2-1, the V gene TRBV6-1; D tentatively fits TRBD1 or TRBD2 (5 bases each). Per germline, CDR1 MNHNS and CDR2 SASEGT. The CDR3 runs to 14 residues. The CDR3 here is CVSSEGPRFYEQFF. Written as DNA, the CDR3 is TGTGTCAGCAGCGAGGGACCTCGTTTCTATGAGCAGTTCTTC.

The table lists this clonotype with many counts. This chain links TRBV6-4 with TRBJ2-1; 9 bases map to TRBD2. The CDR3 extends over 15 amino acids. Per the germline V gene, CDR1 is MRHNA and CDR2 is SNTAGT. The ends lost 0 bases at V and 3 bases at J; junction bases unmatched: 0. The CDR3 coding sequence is TGTGCCAGCAGTGACTCGACTAGCGGCTACAATGAGCAGTTCTTC. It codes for CASSDSTSGYNEQFF.

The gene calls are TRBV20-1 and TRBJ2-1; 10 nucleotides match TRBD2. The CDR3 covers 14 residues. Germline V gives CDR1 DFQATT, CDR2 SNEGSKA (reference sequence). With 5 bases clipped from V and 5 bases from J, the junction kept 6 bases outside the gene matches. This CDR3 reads CSASKREGHNEQFF. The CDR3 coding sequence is TGCAGTGCTTCAAAGCGGGAGGGCCACAATGAGCAGTTCTTC.

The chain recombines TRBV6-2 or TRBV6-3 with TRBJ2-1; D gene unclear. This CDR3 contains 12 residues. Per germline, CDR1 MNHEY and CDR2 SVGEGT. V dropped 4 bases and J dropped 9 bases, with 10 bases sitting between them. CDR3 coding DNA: TGTGCCAGCAGTTTTCACTCTGGTGAGCAGTTCTTC. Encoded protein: CASSFHSGEQFF.

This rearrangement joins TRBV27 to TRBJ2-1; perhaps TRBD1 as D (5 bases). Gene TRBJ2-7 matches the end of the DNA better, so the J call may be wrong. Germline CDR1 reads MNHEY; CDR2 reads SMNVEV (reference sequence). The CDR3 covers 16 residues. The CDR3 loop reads CASSSGMISSYNEQYF. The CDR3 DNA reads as TGTGCCAGCAGTTCAGGGATGATAAGCTCCTACAATGAGCAGTACTTC.

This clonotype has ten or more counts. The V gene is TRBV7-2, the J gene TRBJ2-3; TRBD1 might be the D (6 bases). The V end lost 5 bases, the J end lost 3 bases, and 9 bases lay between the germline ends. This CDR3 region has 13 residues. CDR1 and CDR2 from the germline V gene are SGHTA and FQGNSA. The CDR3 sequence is CASSIGTTDTQYF. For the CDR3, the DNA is TGTGCCAGCAGCATTGGGACAACAGATACGCAGTATTTT.

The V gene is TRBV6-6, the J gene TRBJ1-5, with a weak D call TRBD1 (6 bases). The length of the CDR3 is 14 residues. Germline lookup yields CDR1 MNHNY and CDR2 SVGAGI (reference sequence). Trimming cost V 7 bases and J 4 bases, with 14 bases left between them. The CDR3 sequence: CASNSPGENQPQHF. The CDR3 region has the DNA TGTGCCAGCAACTCCCCAGGGGAAAATCAGCCCCAGCATTTT.

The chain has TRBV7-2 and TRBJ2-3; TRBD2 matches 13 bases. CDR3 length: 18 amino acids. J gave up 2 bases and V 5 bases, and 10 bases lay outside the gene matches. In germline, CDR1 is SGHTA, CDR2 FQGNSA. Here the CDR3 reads CASSQMTSGGSYTDTQYF. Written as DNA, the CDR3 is TGTGCCAGCAGCCAAATGACTAGCGGGGGGTCCTACACAGATACGCAGTATTTT.

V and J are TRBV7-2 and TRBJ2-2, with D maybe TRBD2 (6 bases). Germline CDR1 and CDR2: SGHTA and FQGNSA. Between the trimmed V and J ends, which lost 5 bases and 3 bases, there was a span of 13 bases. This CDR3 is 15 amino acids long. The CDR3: CASSPPGLYTGELFF. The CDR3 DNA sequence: TGTGCCAGCAGCCCCCCGGGACTCTACACCGGGGAGCTGTTTTTT.

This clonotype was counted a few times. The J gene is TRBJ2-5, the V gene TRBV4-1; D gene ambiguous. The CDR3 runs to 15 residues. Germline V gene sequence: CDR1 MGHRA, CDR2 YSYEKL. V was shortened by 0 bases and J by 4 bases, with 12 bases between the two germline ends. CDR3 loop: CASSQDKGYLETQYF. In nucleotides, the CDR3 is TGCGCCAGCAGCCAAGATAAAGGGTATCTAGAGACCCAGTACTTC.

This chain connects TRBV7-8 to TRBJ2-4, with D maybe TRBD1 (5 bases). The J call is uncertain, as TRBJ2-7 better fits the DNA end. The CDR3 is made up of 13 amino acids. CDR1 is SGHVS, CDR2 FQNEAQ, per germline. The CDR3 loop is CASSRPQVYEQYF. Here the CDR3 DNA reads TGTGCCAGCAGCAGACCACAGGTCTACGAGCAGTACTTC.